This TCR beta chain was captured in a study of graft-versus-host responses after intestinal transplantation. Turning to the study itself: The whole recipient group had anti-thymocyte globulin induction followed by tacrolimus and steroids for around 3 years. Overall study findings and caveats: High graft-versus-host to host-versus-graft clonal ratios were found in allografts of patients who had graft-donor T cell macrochimerism. Detection of GvH clones occurred in recipient marrow, and some had their first appearance in ileum or blood.

The method was immunoSEQ multiplex PCR; TCRdb's version includes in-frame clones alone and lacks a portion of them. This sample has 29,000 or so clones; around 80% occur once, and the top ten carry roughly 3.2%. Lamina propria and intraepithelial lymphocytes were released by processing graft tissue. As for this clone: Its antigen is currently unknown.

Germline V gives CDR1 SEHNR, CDR2 FQNEAQ (reference sequence). The V end was cut by 1 base, the J end by 6 bases, with 16 bases between. The CDR3 extends over 15 amino acids. The TCR was taken from a human patient who received an intestinal transplant, so some T cells may come from the graft donor. The V and J genes are TRBV7-9 and TRBJ2-7; D is perhaps TRBD1 or TRBD2 (6 bases each). Sequencing was performed on ileum tissue, taken 98 days after intestinal transplantation. The CDR3 sequence is CASSLGWGAKLEQYF. CDR3 nucleotide sequence: TGTGCCAGCAGCTTAGGTTGGGGGGCCAAGCTCGAGCAGTACTTC.